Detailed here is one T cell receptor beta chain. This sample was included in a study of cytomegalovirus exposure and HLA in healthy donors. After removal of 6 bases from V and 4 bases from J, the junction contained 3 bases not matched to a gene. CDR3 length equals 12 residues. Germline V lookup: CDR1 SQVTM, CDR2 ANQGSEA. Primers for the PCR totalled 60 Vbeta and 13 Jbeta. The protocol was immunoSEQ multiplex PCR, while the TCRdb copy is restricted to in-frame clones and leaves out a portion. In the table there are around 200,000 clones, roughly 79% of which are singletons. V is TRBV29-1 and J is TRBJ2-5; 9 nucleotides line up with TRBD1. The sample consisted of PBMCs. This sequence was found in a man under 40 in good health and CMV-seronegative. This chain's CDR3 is CSVDRGVETQYF. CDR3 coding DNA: TGCAGCGTGGACAGGGGAGTAGAGACCCAGTACTTC.